This T cell receptor (beta chain) was sequenced in a study of T cells after somatic rescue of genetic block. Clones were sequenced by immunoSEQ multiplex PCR, and TCRdb holds only the in-frame ones, with some missing. The sample records 45,000 to 55,000 clones, about 96% being singletons. The V segment lost 3 bases and the J segment 3 bases; nucleotides outside the gene matches: 2. This CDR3 contains 14 residues. Germline CDR1 is SGHRS and CDR2 is YFSETQ. The TCR comes from a child under two years old. The gene calls are TRBV5-1 and TRBJ2-5; 10 positions match TRBD1. The sequenced sample was peripheral blood mononuclear cells (PBMCs). The chain's CDR3 is CASSYGTGEETQYF. DNA for the CDR3: TGCGCCAGCAGCTACGGGACAGGGGAAGAGACCCAGTACTTC.